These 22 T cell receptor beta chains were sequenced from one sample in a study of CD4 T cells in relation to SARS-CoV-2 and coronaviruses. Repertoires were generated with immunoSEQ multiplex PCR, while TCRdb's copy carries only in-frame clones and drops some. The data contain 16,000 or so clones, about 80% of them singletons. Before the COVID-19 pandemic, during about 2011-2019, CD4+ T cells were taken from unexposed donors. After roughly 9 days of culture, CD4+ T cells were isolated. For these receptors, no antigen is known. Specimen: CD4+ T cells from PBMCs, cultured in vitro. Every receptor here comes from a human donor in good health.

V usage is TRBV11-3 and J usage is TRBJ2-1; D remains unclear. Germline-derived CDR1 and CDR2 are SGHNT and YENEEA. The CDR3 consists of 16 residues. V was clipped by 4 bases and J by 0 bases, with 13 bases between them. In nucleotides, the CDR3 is TGTGCCAGCAGCTCAACCAGCCCGAGCTCCTACAATGAGCAGTTCTTC. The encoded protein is CASSSTSPSSYNEQFF.

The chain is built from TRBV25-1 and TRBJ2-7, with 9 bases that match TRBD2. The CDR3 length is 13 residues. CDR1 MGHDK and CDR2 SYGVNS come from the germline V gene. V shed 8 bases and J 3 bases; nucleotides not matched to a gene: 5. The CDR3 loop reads CASEAGGIYEQYF. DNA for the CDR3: TGTGCCAGCGAGGCGGGAGGGATCTACGAGCAGTACTTC.

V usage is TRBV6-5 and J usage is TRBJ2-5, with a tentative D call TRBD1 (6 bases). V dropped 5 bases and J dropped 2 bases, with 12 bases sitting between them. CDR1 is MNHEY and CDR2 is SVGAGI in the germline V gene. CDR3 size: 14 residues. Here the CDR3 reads CASSNRALQETQYF. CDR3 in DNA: TGTGCCAGCAGTAACAGGGCTCTACAAGAGACCCAGTACTTC.

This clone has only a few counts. The CDR3 DNA reads as TGTGCCAGCAGCTTATTGTCAGGAGATACGCAGTATTTT. This codes for CASSLLSGDTQYF. V is TRBV7-3 and J is TRBJ2-3; D unresolved. Trimming cost V 2 bases and J 5 bases, with 8 bases left between them. The CDR3 spans 13 residues. Germline V gene sequence: CDR1 SGHTA, CDR2 FQGTGA.

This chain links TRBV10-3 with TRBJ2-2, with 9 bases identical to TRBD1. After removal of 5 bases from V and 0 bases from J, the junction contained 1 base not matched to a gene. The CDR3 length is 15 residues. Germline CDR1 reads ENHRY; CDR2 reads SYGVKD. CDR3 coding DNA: TGTGCCATCAGTCGACAGGGGGCGAACACCGGGGAGCTGTTTTTT. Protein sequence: CAISRQGANTGELFF.

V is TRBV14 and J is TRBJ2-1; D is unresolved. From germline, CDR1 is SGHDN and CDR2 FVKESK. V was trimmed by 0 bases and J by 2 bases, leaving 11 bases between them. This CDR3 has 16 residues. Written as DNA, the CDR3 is TGTGCCAGCAGCCAAGACTCCGGAGCCCCCTACAATGAGCAGTTCTTC. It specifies CASSQDSGAPYNEQFF.

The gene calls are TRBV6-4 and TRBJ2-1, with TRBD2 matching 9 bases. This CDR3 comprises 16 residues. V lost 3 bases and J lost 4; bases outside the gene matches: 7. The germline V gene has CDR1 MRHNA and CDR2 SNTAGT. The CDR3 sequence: CASSESTSGSYNEQFF. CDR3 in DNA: TGTGCCAGCAGTGAATCGACTAGCGGATCATACAATGAGCAGTTCTTC.

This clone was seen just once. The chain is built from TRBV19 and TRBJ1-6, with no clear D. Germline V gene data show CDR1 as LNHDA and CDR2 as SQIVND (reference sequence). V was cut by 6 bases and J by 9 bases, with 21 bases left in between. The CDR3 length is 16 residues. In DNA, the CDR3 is TGTGCCAGTAGACCTGAGGACGGCCCAATGGGTTCACCCCTCCACTTT. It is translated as CASRPEDGPMGSPLHF.

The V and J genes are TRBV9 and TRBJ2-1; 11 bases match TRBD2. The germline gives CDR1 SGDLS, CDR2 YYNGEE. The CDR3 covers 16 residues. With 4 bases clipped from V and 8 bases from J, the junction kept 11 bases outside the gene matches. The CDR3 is CASSPLAGGPFHEQFF. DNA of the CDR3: TGTGCCAGCAGCCCATTAGCGGGAGGGCCCTTCCATGAGCAGTTCTTC.

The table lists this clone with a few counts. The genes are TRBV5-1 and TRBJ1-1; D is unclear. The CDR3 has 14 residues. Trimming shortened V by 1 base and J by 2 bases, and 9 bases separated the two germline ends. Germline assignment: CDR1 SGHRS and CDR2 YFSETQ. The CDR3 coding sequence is TGCGCCAGCAGCTTGATGGGCCCAAACACTGAAGCTTTCTTT. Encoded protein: CASSLMGPNTEAFF.

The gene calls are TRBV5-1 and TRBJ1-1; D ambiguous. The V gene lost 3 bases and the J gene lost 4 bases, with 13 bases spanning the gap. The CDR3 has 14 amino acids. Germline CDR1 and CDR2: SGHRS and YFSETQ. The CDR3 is CASSYDAGGTEAFF. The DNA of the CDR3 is TGCGCCAGCAGCTACGACGCAGGAGGCACTGAAGCTTTCTTT. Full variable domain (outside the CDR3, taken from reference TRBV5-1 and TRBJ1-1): KAGVTQTPRYLIKTRGQQVTLSCSPISGHRSVSWYQQTPGQGLQFLFEYFSETQRNKGNFPGRFSGRQFSNSRSEMNVSTLELGDSALYLCASSYDAGGTEAFFGQGTRLTVV.

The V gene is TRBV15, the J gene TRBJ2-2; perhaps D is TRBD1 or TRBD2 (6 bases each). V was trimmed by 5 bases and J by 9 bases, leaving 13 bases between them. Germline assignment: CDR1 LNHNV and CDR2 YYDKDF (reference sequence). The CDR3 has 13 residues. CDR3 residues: CATSDYGGRELFF. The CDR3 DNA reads TGTGCCACCAGCGATTACGGGGGCCGGGAGCTGTTTTTT.

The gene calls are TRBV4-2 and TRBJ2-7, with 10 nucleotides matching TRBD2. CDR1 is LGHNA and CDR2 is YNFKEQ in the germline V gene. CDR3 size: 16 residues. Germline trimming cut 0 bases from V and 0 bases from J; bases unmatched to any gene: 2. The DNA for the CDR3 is TGTGCCAGCAGCCAAGATTGGACTAGCGGCTCCTACGAGCAGTACTTC. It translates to CASSQDWTSGSYEQYF.

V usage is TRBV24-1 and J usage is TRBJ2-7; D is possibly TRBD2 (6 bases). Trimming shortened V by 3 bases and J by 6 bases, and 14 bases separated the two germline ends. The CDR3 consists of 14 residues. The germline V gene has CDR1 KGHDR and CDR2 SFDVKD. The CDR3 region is CATSDGTVTSEQYF. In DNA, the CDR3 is TGTGCCACCAGTGATGGGACTGTTACCAGCGAGCAGTACTTC.

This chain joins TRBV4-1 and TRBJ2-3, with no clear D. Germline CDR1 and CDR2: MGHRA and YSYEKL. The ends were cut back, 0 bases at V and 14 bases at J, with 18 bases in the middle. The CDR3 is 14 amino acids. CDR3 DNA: TGCGCCAGCAGCCAAGATGGTCTCAGTCGTGAGCTGTATTTT. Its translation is CASSQDGLSRELYF.

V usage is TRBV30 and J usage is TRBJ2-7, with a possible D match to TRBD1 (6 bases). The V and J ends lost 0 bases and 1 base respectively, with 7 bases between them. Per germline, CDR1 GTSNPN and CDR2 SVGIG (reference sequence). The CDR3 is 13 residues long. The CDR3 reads CAWSVQGSYEQYF. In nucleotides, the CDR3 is TGTGCCTGGAGTGTACAGGGTTCCTACGAGCAGTACTTC.

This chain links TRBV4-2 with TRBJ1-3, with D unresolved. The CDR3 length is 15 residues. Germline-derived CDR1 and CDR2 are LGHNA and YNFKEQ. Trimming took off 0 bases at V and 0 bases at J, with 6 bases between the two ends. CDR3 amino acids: CASSQDWGSGNTIYF. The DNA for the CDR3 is TGTGCCAGCAGCCAAGATTGGGGCTCTGGAAACACCATATATTTT.

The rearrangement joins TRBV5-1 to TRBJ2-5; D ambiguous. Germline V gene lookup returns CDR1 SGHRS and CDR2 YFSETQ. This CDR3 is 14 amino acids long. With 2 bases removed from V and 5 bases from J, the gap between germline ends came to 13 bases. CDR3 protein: CASSFSGNAETQYF. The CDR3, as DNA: TGCGCCAGCAGCTTCTCCGGTAATGCGGAGACCCAGTACTTC.

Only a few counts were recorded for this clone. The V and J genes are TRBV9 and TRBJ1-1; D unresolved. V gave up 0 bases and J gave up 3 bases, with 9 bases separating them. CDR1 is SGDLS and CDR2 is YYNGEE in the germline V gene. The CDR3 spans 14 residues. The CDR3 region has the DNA TGTGCCAGCAGCGTAGACCCACAAGACACTGAAGCTTTCTTT. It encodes CASSVDPQDTEAFF.

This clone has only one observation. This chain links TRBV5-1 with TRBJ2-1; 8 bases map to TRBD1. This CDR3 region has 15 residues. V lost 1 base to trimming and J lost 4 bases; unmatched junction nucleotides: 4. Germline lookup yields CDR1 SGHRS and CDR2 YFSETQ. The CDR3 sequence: CASSLSQGAYNEQFF. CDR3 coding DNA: TGCGCCAGCAGCTTGTCCCAGGGGGCTTACAATGAGCAGTTCTTC.

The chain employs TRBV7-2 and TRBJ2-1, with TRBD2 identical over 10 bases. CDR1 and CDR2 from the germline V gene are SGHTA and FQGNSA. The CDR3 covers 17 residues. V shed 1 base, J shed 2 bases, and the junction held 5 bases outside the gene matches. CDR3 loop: CASSLELLAGAYNEQFF. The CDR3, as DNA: TGTGCCAGCAGCTTAGAGCTGCTAGCGGGGGCCTACAATGAGCAGTTCTTC.

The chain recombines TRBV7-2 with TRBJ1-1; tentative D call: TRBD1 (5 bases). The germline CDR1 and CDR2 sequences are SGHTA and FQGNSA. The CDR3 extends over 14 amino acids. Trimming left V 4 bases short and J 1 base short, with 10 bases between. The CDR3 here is CASSWGRGNTEAFF. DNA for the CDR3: TGTGCCAGCAGCTGGGGACGAGGGAACACTGAAGCTTTCTTT.